Below, 27 T cell receptor beta chains from the same sample are listed, as sequenced in a study of T-cell memory formation after mild COVID-19. TCRdb reanalysed the 5' RACE reads using MiXCR and keeps one entry per CDR3 protein. Among about 140,000 distinct CDR3 sequences listed, about 14% were seen once. The sequenced material came from PBMCs or a T cell subset sorted from them (not recorded which). The receptors stem from an adult woman who had mild COVID-19 (a few samples of this study predate the infection). Cell type and time point are not known.

This clonotype turned up a few times. The V gene is TRBV9, the J gene TRBJ2-1; 8 bases line up with TRBD2. With 4 bases clipped from V and 4 bases from J, the junction kept 4 bases outside the gene matches. The CDR3 spans 14 residues. Germline CDR1 SGDLS, CDR2 YYNGEE. CDR3 region: CASSPSGRYNEQFF. The DNA of the CDR3 is TGTGCCAGCAGCCCTAGCGGGCGGTACAATGAGCAGTTCTTC.

This chain joins TRBV5-1 and TRBJ1-1, with a weak D call TRBD1 (5 bases). With 5 bases removed from V and 4 bases from J, the gap between germline ends came to 15 bases. The CDR3 contains 14 residues. Germline loops: CDR1 SGHRS, CDR2 YFSETQ. CDR3 coding DNA: TGCGCCAGCAGACAGGTAAGTGAAGGCACTGAAGCTTTCTTT. As protein: CASRQVSEGTEAFF. The full variable domain, its missing parts supplied by reference TRBV5-1 and TRBJ1-1, is KAGVTQTPRYLIKTRGQQVTLSCSPISGHRSVSWYQQTPGQGLQFLFEYFSETQRNKGNFPGRFSGRQFSNSRSEMNVSTLELGDSALYLCASRQVSEGTEAFFGQGTRLTVV.

This chain connects TRBV29-1 to TRBJ2-1; TRBD2 might be the D (7 bases). The length of the CDR3 is 15 residues. V dropped 6 bases and J dropped 0 bases, with 15 bases sitting between them. Germline V CDR1 and CDR2: SQVTM, ANQGSEA. The CDR3 coding sequence is TGCAGCGTGGGGGCTGCTAGCGGCTCCTACAATGAGCAGTTCTTC. The encoded protein is CSVGAASGSYNEQFF.

CDR3 residues: CASGTSWRWTEAFF. As DNA, the CDR3 is TGTGCCAGCGGAACCTCGTGGAGGTGGACTGAAGCTTTCTTT. V usage is TRBV6-2 or TRBV6-3 and J usage is TRBJ1-1; D unresolved. V dropped 8 bases and J dropped 5 bases, with 18 bases sitting between them. CDR1 is MNHEY, CDR2 SVGEGT, per germline. There are 14 residues in the CDR3.

This chain connects TRBV7-8 to TRBJ1-5; 7 bases are a match to TRBD1. The germline V gene has CDR1 SGHVS and CDR2 FQNEAQ. CDR3 length equals 14 residues. Trimming removed 5 bases from V and 6 bases from J; junction bases left unmatched: 7. DNA of the CDR3: TGTGCCAGCAGCCCCGACAGGGAACGTCAGCCCCAGCATTTT. The encoded protein is CASSPDRERQPQHF.

The chain joins TRBV12-3 or TRBV12-4 to TRBJ2-1, with 11 bases fitting TRBD2. The junction had 10 bases not matched to a gene; V was cut back by 8 bases and J by 7 bases. The CDR3 totals 15 residues. The CDR3 here is CASYSGRGLGNEQFF. The CDR3 nucleotides read TGTGCCAGCTATAGCGGGAGGGGTTTAGGAAATGAGCAGTTCTTC.

The chain joins TRBV30 to TRBJ2-5; TRBD1 matches 7 bases. CDR1 GTSNPN and CDR2 SVGIG come from the germline V gene (reference sequence). This CDR3 is built from 17 residues. With 1 base clipped from V and 0 bases from J, the junction kept 11 bases outside the gene matches. In DNA, the CDR3 is TGTGCCTGGAGTGACCCCCCGGGACAGTGGTACCAAGAGACCCAGTACTTC. This translates into CAWSDPPGQWYQETQYF.

This chain connects TRBV6-5 to TRBJ2-5; 9 bases line up with TRBD2. Germline CDR1 is MNHEY and CDR2 is SVGAGI. CDR3 size: 15 residues. V dropped 0 bases and J dropped 6; count of bases not matched to a gene: 5. The CDR3 DNA follows: TGTGCCAGCAGTTACTCTAGCGGGGGTACGAAGACCCAGTACTTC. Translating gives CASSYSSGGTKTQYF.

This chain connects TRBV19 to TRBJ2-2; the match to TRBD1 covers 10 bases. The ends lost 3 bases at V and 6 bases at J; junction bases unmatched: 7. The CDR3 contains 16 residues. CDR1 LNHDA and CDR2 SQIVND come from the germline V gene (reference sequence). CDR3 loop: CASSISRTGGSGELFF. CDR3 DNA: TGTGCCAGTAGTATTTCCAGGACAGGGGGGTCCGGGGAGCTGTTTTTT. Full variable domain (outside the CDR3, taken from reference TRBV19 and TRBJ2-2): DGGITQSPKYLFRKEGQNVTLSCEQNLNHDAMYWYRQDPGQGLRLIYYSQIVNDFQKGDIAEGYSVSREKKESFPLTVTSAQKNPTAFYLCASSISRTGGSGELFFGEGSRLTVL.

This clonotype was detected many times. CDR3 sequence: CAIMDNTDTQYF. The DNA for the CDR3 is TGTGCCATCATGGACAACACAGATACGCAGTATTTT. The chain carries TRBV10-3 and TRBJ2-3; D may be TRBD1 (5 bases). This CDR3 comprises 12 residues. V gave up 7 bases and J gave up 2 bases, with 7 bases separating them. Germline assignment: CDR1 ENHRY and CDR2 SYGVKD.

This clonotype was observed a few times. The chain couples TRBV6-2 or TRBV6-3 to TRBJ2-7; 7 nucleotides agree with TRBD1. CDR1 is MNHEY, CDR2 SVGEGT, per germline. The V and J ends lost 6 bases and 2 bases, in that order; junction bases with no gene match: 7. The CDR3 runs to 14 residues. CDR3 DNA: TGTGCCAGCAGAATCTCTGGGACAGCCTACGAGCAGTACTTC. It translates to CASRISGTAYEQYF.

This chain connects TRBV5-5 to TRBJ2-7; maybe TRBD1 (5 bases). CDR1 is SGHKS and CDR2 is YYEKEE in the germline V gene (reference sequence). V was cut by 0 bases and J by 3 bases, with 16 bases left in between. This CDR3 has 16 residues. The CDR3 DNA reads as TGTGCCAGCAGCTTGGCCGTAGGACCGCAGGGCTACGAGCAGTACTTC. Translated: CASSLAVGPQGYEQYF.

The chain links TRBV6-5 to TRBJ2-5; D possibly matches TRBD1 or TRBD2 (6 bases each). The V gene's germline CDR1 is MNHEY and CDR2 SVGAGI. The CDR3 runs to 16 residues. V was shortened by 1 base and J by 2 bases, with 14 bases between the two germline ends. The CDR3 bases are TGTGCCAGCAGTTACTTACCCCGAGGGGGGCAAGAGACCCAGTACTTC. This encodes CASSYLPRGGQETQYF.

This clonotype was seen only a few times. The chain combines TRBV20-1 with TRBJ2-7; 8 bases line up with TRBD1. Germline trimming cut 1 base from V and 0 bases from J; bases unmatched to any gene: 5. The CDR3 runs 15 residues. Germline V gene lookup returns CDR1 DFQATT and CDR2 SNEGSKA (reference sequence). For the CDR3, the DNA is TGCAGTGCTAGAGCCCGGGACAGGAGCTCCTACGAGCAGTACTTC. This encodes CSARARDRSSYEQYF.

This clonotype was counted between two and nine times. The chain is built from TRBV27 and TRBJ2-2; 13 bases match TRBD2. V lost 5 bases, J lost 4 bases, and 1 base stayed unmatched. The CDR3 runs 15 residues. In germline, CDR1 is MNHEY, CDR2 SMNVEV (reference sequence). The CDR3 coding sequence is TGTGCCAGCAGTGGGACTAGCGGGGTCACCGGGGAGCTGTTTTTT. The encoded protein is CASSGTSGVTGELFF.

This clonotype was recorded at least ten times. The CDR3 nucleotides are TGCGCCAGCAGCCGCCTTGGGGAGGCCCTGAACACTGAAGCTTTCTTT. Translating gives CASSRLGEALNTEAFF. The chain combines TRBV5-1 with TRBJ1-1; no clear D. This CDR3 is 16 amino acids long. V lost 4 bases and J 0 bases, leaving 16 bases between the germline ends. Germline-derived CDR1 and CDR2 are SGHRS and YFSETQ.

This clonotype was detected ten times or more. The rearrangement links TRBV12-3 or TRBV12-4 to TRBJ2-1, with no clear D. This CDR3 has 12 residues. V was clipped by 5 bases and J by 7 bases, with 9 bases between them. CDR3 in DNA: TGTGCCAGCAGTCTTCATCTAAATGAGCAGTTCTTC. It yields the protein CASSLHLNEQFF.

This clonotype has just a few counts. This chain connects TRBV7-8 to TRBJ2-5, with 8 bases lining up with TRBD2. The CDR3 spans 17 residues. Germline CDR1 reads SGHVS; CDR2 reads FQNEAQ. Trimming cost V 4 bases and J 2 bases; bases outside gene matches: 12. This CDR3 reads CASSSLPQRELQETQYF. The DNA for the CDR3 is TGTGCCAGCAGCTCCCTCCCCCAGCGGGAGTTACAAGAGACCCAGTACTTC.

The chain is built from TRBV5-1 and TRBJ2-7, with no clear D. CDR1 and CDR2 (germline): SGHRS, YFSETQ. V gave up 1 base and J gave up 7 bases, with 3 bases separating them. The CDR3 totals 10 residues. In DNA, the CDR3 is TGCGCCAGCAGCTTGCGGGAGCAGTACTTC. This encodes CASSLREQYF.

This chain connects TRBV5-1 to TRBJ2-3; D is unclear. Germline V gene data show CDR1 as SGHRS and CDR2 as YFSETQ. There are 14 residues in the CDR3. Trimming stripped 1 base from V and 3 bases from J, with 9 bases between. The chain's CDR3 is CASSLYYMTDTQYF. CDR3 in DNA: TGCGCCAGCAGCTTGTACTACATGACAGATACGCAGTATTTT.

The genes are TRBV2 and TRBJ2-2, with TRBD1 identical over 9 bases. CDR1 and CDR2 (germline): SNHLY, FYNNEI. This CDR3 has 15 amino acids. The junction had 8 bases not matched to a gene; V was cut back by 10 bases and J by 2 bases. Written as DNA, the CDR3 is TGTGCCACCCCCAGGGGACAGGGTAACACCGGGGAGCTGTTTTTT. Translated, it gives CATPRGQGNTGELFF.

The genes are TRBV6-2 or TRBV6-3 and TRBJ2-3; TRBD2 matches at 12 bases. CDR3 length: 15 amino acids. V lost 10 bases, J lost 1 base, and 6 bases stayed unmatched. Germline V gene sequence: CDR1 MNHEY, CDR2 SVGEGT. The CDR3 DNA sequence: TGTGCCATTGCGACTAGCGGGAGAGGCACAGATACGCAGTATTTT. Protein: CAIATSGRGTDTQYF.

The genes are TRBV6-5 and TRBJ1-6; 8 bases agree with TRBD1. V was clipped by 2 bases and J by 14 bases; unmatched bases: 8. Germline values: CDR1 MNHEY, CDR2 SVGAGI. The CDR3 is 14 amino acids. The CDR3 here is CASSYGQGAWALHF. Here the CDR3 DNA reads TGTGCCAGCAGTTACGGCCAGGGGGCATGGGCCCTCCACTTT.

This chain joins TRBV28 and TRBJ2-1, with 9 bases identical to TRBD2. The CDR3 runs 15 residues. The germline V gene encodes CDR1 MDHEN and CDR2 SYDVKM. Trimming cost V 5 bases and J 10 bases; bases outside gene matches: 12. CDR3 loop: CASSTQLAGVIEQFF. The CDR3 DNA reads TGTGCCAGCAGTACCCAACTAGCGGGTGTCATAGAGCAGTTCTTC.

This clonotype was found many times. The rearrangement links TRBV12-3 or TRBV12-4 to TRBJ1-1, with 9 bases aligning to TRBD1. V trimming: 5 bases; J trimming: 10 bases; junction bases outside the gene matches: 8. The CDR3 consists of 13 residues. CDR3 amino acids: CASSTGGKGRAFF. The CDR3 DNA follows: TGTGCCAGCAGTACAGGGGGCAAGGGGCGAGCTTTCTTT.

There are a few counts of this clonotype. V gene TRBV21-1 combines with J gene TRBJ1-6. TRBV21-1 is noted as a pseudogene. There are 14 residues in the CDR3. The CDR3 reads CASSNGGCDSPLHF. Written as DNA, the CDR3 is TGTGCCAGCAGCAACGGAGGTTGTGATTCACCCCTCCACTTT.

Only a few counts were recorded for this clonotype. V usage is TRBV2 and J usage is TRBJ2-1; unclear D gene. With 7 bases removed from V and 3 bases from J, the gap between germline ends came to 7 bases. The CDR3 has 12 amino acids. The germline V gene encodes CDR1 SNHLY and CDR2 FYNNEI. The DNA of the CDR3 is TGTGCCAGCACCCCACGCTACAATGAGCAGTTCTTC. Amino acid sequence: CASTPRYNEQFF.